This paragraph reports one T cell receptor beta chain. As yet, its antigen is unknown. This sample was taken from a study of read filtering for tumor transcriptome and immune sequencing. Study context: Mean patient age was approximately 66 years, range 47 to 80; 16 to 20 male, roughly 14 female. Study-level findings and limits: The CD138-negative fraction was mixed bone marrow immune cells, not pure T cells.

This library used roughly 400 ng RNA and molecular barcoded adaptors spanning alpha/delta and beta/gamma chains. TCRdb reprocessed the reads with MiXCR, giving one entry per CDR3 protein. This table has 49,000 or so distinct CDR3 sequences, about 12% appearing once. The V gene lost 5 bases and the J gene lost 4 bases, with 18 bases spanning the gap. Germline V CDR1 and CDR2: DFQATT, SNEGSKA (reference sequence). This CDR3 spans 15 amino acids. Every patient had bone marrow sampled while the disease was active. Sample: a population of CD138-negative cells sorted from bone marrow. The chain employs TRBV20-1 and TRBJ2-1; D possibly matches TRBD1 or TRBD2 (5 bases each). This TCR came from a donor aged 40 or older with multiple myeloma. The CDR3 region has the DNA TGCAGTGCTGTTACTGGGACCGGTGGTTACAATGAGCAGTTCTTC. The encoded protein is CSAVTGTGGYNEQFF.